Listed here are 20 T cell receptor beta chains from one sample, sequenced in a study of cytomegalovirus exposure and HLA in healthy donors. 13 Jbeta primers and 60 Vbeta primers were used for the PCR. Profiling relied on immunoSEQ multiplex PCR, and the TCRdb table lists in-frame clones only, not all of them. The table includes about 96,000 clones, roughly 74% detected once. The sequenced material came from PBMCs. These receptors were obtained from a female donor in good health and CMV-seropositive.

The chain combines TRBV2 with TRBJ2-1; tentatively, D is TRBD2 (6 bases). The CDR3 extends over 15 amino acids. The germline V and J ends were trimmed by 7 bases and 5 bases, with 18 bases remaining between them. Germline V gene sequence: CDR1 SNHLY, CDR2 FYNNEI. CDR3 bases: TGTGCCAGCATCCGTAGCGGAGCGGCAAACAATGAGCAGTTCTTC. Translated, it gives CASIRSGAANNEQFF.

V and J are TRBV7-8 and TRBJ1-5; D remains unclear. The V gene's germline CDR1 is SGHVS and CDR2 FQNEAQ. This CDR3 is built from 13 residues. V lost 1 base, J lost 5 bases, and 6 bases lay in between. The CDR3: CASSLELDQPQHF. In DNA, the CDR3 is TGTGCCAGCAGCTTAGAGCTTGATCAGCCCCAGCATTTT.

This clone was seen a few times. The V gene is TRBV4-1, the J gene TRBJ1-3, with D possibly being TRBD1 (6 bases). With 1 base removed from V and 0 bases from J, the gap between germline ends came to 13 bases. The germline gives CDR1 MGHRA, CDR2 YSYEKL. The CDR3 spans 17 residues. The CDR3 DNA follows: TGCGCCAGCAGCCAAGTCGGCAGGGGAAGCTCTGGAAACACCATATATTTT. It is translated as CASSQVGRGSSGNTIYF.

The chain recombines TRBV4-2 with TRBJ1-6, with 7 positions matching TRBD1. J was trimmed by 6 bases and V by 1 base; bases with no gene match: 18. This CDR3 has 20 residues. Looked up from germline, CDR1 is LGHNA and CDR2 is YNFKEQ. CDR3: CASSQVGVGGDLQSNSPLHF. The CDR3 DNA sequence: TGTGCCAGCAGCCAAGTCGGGGTAGGGGGCGATCTTCAGAGTAATTCACCCCTCCACTTT.

CDR3 coding DNA: TGCGCCAGCAGCCTAAACGGGGGGACTATGGACGAGCAGTACTTC. As protein: CASSLNGGTMDEQYF. This chain joins TRBV5-1 and TRBJ2-7, with 7 bases matching TRBD2. V dropped 4 bases and J dropped 5; count of bases not matched to a gene: 12. Germline V CDR1 and CDR2: SGHRS, YFSETQ. This CDR3 region has 15 residues.

The genes are TRBV28 and TRBJ1-4; D might be TRBD1 (5 bases). V dropped 8 bases and J dropped 0 bases, with 13 bases sitting between them. Germline CDR1 reads MDHEN; CDR2 reads SYDVKM. The CDR3 loop spans 15 amino acids. The CDR3 sequence: CASGGEGATNEKLFF. In nucleotides, the CDR3 is TGTGCCAGCGGGGGGGAAGGCGCAACTAATGAAAAACTGTTTTTT. The whole variable domain, remainder taken from reference TRBV28 and TRBJ1-4, is DVKVTQSSRYLVKRTGEKVFLECVQDMDHENMFWYRQDPGLGLRLIYFSYDVKMKEKGDIPEGYSVSREKKERFSLILESASTNQTSMYLCASGGEGATNEKLFFGSGTQLSVL.

The chain has TRBV9 and TRBJ2-4; 10 bases are shared with TRBD2. Germline trimming cut 1 base from V and 9 bases from J; bases unmatched to any gene: 10. The CDR3 has 16 amino acids. Germline V gives CDR1 SGDLS, CDR2 YYNGEE. The CDR3 bases are TGTGCCAGCAGCGTAAGTCTAGCGGGAGATGAGACCATTCAGTACTTC. This encodes CASSVSLAGDETIQYF.

This clone has just one count. The chain has TRBV5-4 and TRBJ1-1; D is unresolved. Trimming removed 2 bases from V and 1 base from J, with 9 bases in between. CDR1 SGHNT and CDR2 YYREEE come from the germline V gene (reference sequence). This CDR3 has 14 residues. Here the CDR3 reads CASSFSSGNTEAFF. The CDR3 bases are TGTGCCAGCAGCTTTTCTTCGGGGAACACTGAAGCTTTCTTT.

This chain connects TRBV15 to TRBJ2-7; 7 nucleotides line up with TRBD1. The germline gives CDR1 LNHNV, CDR2 YYDKDF (reference sequence). This CDR3 is 15 amino acids long. V was pared by 5 bases and J by 5 bases, with 12 bases of the junction left unmatched. The CDR3 is CATSSQRTGSHEQYF. CDR3 DNA sequence: TGTGCCACCAGCTCCCAAAGGACAGGCTCTCACGAGCAGTACTTC.

V and J are TRBV2 and TRBJ1-1; tentative D call: TRBD1 (5 bases). The CDR3 runs to 10 residues. Trimming removed 6 bases from V and 10 bases from J, with 9 bases in between. The germline V gene encodes CDR1 SNHLY and CDR2 FYNNEI. The CDR3 coding sequence is TGTGCCAGCAGCGGGGGAGGAGCTTTCTTT. This codes for CASSGGGAFF.

The chain links TRBV7-6 to TRBJ2-5; weak D call: TRBD2 (6 bases). V lost 8 bases and J lost 2, with 12 bases in between. Per the germline V gene, CDR1 is SGHVS and CDR2 is FNYEAQ. The CDR3 runs 13 residues. CDR3 nucleotide sequence: TGTGCCAGCGAAATAGCGGTACAAGAGACCCAGTACTTC. It yields the protein CASEIAVQETQYF.

The chain uses TRBV23-1 and TRBJ1-5, with 11 nucleotides matching TRBD1. TRBV23-1 is known as an ORF, though its function is uncertain. This CDR3 region has 17 residues. V lost 3 bases and J lost 7; bases outside the gene matches: 11. CDR3 region: CASSHFRDRGSEQPQHF. CDR3 nucleotide sequence: TGCGCCAGCAGTCATTTCCGGGACAGGGGGAGTGAGCAGCCCCAGCATTTT.

The chain couples TRBV6-1 to TRBJ1-6; 9 bases agree with TRBD1. The CDR3 is 15 amino acids. After removal of 2 bases from V and 9 bases from J, the junction contained 5 bases not matched to a gene. From germline, CDR1 is MNHNS and CDR2 SASEGT. CDR3 bases: TGTGCCAGCAGTGAAACAGGGGGCGGTGGTTCACCCCTCCACTTT. Encoded protein: CASSETGGGGSPLHF.

The chain employs TRBV7-9 and TRBJ2-1; tentatively, D is TRBD1 (5 bases). The V gene lost 2 bases and the J gene lost 4 bases, with 15 bases spanning the gap. Per the germline V gene, CDR1 is SEHNR and CDR2 is FQNEAQ (reference sequence). The CDR3 totals 16 residues. For the CDR3, the DNA is TGTGCCAGCAGCTTATGGGGCAGGGATGTGTACAATGAGCAGTTCTTC. It is translated as CASSLWGRDVYNEQFF.

V and J are TRBV7-2 and TRBJ2-7, with TRBD2 matching 8 bases. With V trimmed by 3 bases and J by 2 bases, 12 bases remained unmatched. The CDR3 totals 17 residues. Germline CDR1 and CDR2: SGHTA and FQGNSA. CDR3 DNA sequence: TGTGCCAGCAGCTTTCAGGTCGGGCGGGGGGATACCTACGAGCAGTACTTC. This translates into CASSFQVGRGDTYEQYF. Complete variable domain (other parts from reference TRBV7-2 and TRBJ2-7): GAGVSQSPSNKVTEKGKDVELRCDPISGHTALYWYRQSLGQGLEFLIYFQGNSAPDKSGLPSDRFSAERTGGSVSTLTIQRTQQEDSAVYLCASSFQVGRGDTYEQYFGPGTRLTVT.

This clone was detected a few times. This rearrangement joins TRBV2 to TRBJ1-5; weak D call: TRBD1 (6 bases). This CDR3 region has 16 residues. V lost 6 bases and J lost 0, with 15 bases in between. Germline V lookup: CDR1 SNHLY, CDR2 FYNNEI. For the CDR3, the DNA is TGTGCCAGCAGCTCCGGGACACAATATAGCAATCAGCCCCAGCATTTT. Amino acids: CASSSGTQYSNQPQHF. Full variable domain (outside the CDR3, taken from reference TRBV2 and TRBJ1-5): EPEVTQTPSHQVTQMGQEVILRCVPISNHLYFYWYRQILGQKVEFLVSFYNNEISEKSEIFDDQFSVERPDGSNFTLKIRSTKLEDSAMYFCASSSGTQYSNQPQHFGDGTRLSIL.

This CDR3 is CASRGDRGPLNEQFF. The CDR3 DNA reads TGTGCCAGCAGGGGGGACAGGGGGCCCCTCAATGAGCAGTTCTTC. The chain links TRBV6-5 to TRBJ2-1; 12 nucleotides match TRBD1. Losses at the gene ends were 6 bases for V and 6 bases for J; bases not matched to a gene: 6. The CDR3 is 15 amino acids. Germline V gives CDR1 MNHEY, CDR2 SVGAGI.

The chain employs TRBV5-4 and TRBJ1-2, with D tentatively TRBD1 (6 bases). Trimming stripped 4 bases from V and 6 bases from J, with 10 bases between. The CDR3 covers 12 residues. The germline CDR1 and CDR2 sequences are SGHNT and YYREEE (reference sequence). The CDR3 coding sequence is TGTGCCAGCAGCACGGGGGGCAATGGCTACACCTTC. Amino acid sequence: CASSTGGNGYTF.

J is TRBJ1-5 and V is TRBV4-2; 9 nucleotides align to TRBD1. V gave up 3 bases and J gave up 2 bases; unmatched junction bases: 11. Germline V gene data show CDR1 as LGHNA and CDR2 as YNFKEQ. This CDR3 has 18 residues. The CDR3 bases are TGTGCCAGCAGCCACTACCTCTCTACAGGGGGCGGCAATCAGCCCCAGCATTTT. It is translated as CASSHYLSTGGGNQPQHF.

The J gene is TRBJ1-1, the V gene TRBV7-8; D possibly corresponds to TRBD1 (5 bases). Trimming took 5 bases from V and 6 from J, leaving 19 bases between them. Germline V gene lookup returns CDR1 SGHVS and CDR2 FQNEAQ. This CDR3 has 15 residues. In DNA, the CDR3 is TGTGCCAGCAGCCCGACGTTTCGGGGGTCCGCTGAAGCTTTCTTT. Protein product: CASSPTFRGSAEAFF.